This entry lists 12 T cell receptor beta chains sequenced from one sample in a study of blood T cells in healthy people across ages. Primers used in a second PCR of roughly 7 to 12 cycles were a sample-barcoded 5' primer and a J-beta primer mix. TCRdb reprocessed the 5' RACE reads via MiXCR and lists one record per CDR3 protein. The table shows 1,300,000 or so distinct CDR3 sequences, with around 55% occurring only once. What was sequenced was blood. The receptors here all came from a man aged 18 to 35 in good health.

The CDR3 loop is CSFSDRGPNYGYTF. The CDR3 DNA sequence: TGCAGCTTCTCGGACAGGGGGCCTAACTATGGCTACACCTTC. V usage is TRBV29-1 and J usage is TRBJ1-2; 11 bases fit TRBD1. Trimming took 8 bases from V and 0 from J; bases not matched to a gene: 5. The CDR3 runs to 14 residues. Germline V CDR1 and CDR2: SQVTM, ANQGSEA.

This clonotype has more than one count but fewer than ten. Here the CDR3 DNA reads TGTGCCAGCAGTACAGGGTTTAGCAATCAGCCCCAGCATTTT. Translating gives CASSTGFSNQPQHF. The chain recombines TRBV6-2 or TRBV6-3 with TRBJ1-5, with D perhaps TRBD1 (6 bases). V lost 5 bases and J 0 bases, leaving 8 bases between the germline ends. Germline loops: CDR1 MNHEY, CDR2 SVGEGT. The CDR3 has 14 amino acids.

This clonotype was observed a single time. The genes are TRBV7-9 and TRBJ2-2, with a weak D call TRBD1 (6 bases). V lost 3 bases, J lost 4 bases, and 12 bases lay in between. The CDR3 totals 15 residues. Looked up from germline, CDR1 is SEHNR and CDR2 is FQNEAQ (reference sequence). CDR3 protein: CASSFTQGVTGELFF. CDR3 nucleotides: TGTGCCAGCAGCTTTACACAGGGTGTCACCGGGGAGCTGTTTTTT.

The chain employs TRBV20-1 and TRBJ2-3; 13 bases agree with TRBD2. Germline assignment: CDR1 DFQATT and CDR2 SNEGSKA (reference sequence). There are 14 residues in the CDR3. The CDR3 DNA reads as TGCGTTACTAGCGGGGGGGCCTTAGCGGATACGCAGTATTTT. Its translation: CVTSGGALADTQYF.

This clonotype was recorded at least ten times. The rearrangement joins TRBV4-1 to TRBJ2-5; D is undetermined. The germline V gene has CDR1 MGHRA and CDR2 YSYEKL. This CDR3 has 13 amino acids. V was trimmed by 4 bases and J by 4 bases, leaving 10 bases between them. CDR3 coding DNA: TGCGCCAGCAGCCCGAGTCCGGGAGAGACCCAGTACTTC. This encodes CASSPSPGETQYF.

In its sample, this clonotype was seen once. The genes are TRBV27 and TRBJ2-4; TRBD2 aligns across 10 bases. The CDR3 is 15 amino acids. Trimming removed 5 bases from V and 13 bases from J; junction bases left unmatched: 14. Per germline, CDR1 MNHEY and CDR2 SMNVEV (reference sequence). CDR3: CASSPLPSGSREQYF. CDR3 DNA: TGTGCCAGCAGTCCCCTCCCTAGCGGGAGTCGGGAGCAGTACTTC.

The V and J genes are TRBV28 and TRBJ1-2; the D gene is possibly TRBD1 (5 bases). Germline assignment: CDR1 MDHEN and CDR2 SYDVKM. The CDR3 spans 15 residues. The ends were cut back, 6 bases at V and 3 bases at J, with 17 bases in the middle. Here the CDR3 reads CASRKGGREDYGYTF. In DNA form, the CDR3 reads TGTGCCAGCAGAAAAGGCGGCAGGGAAGACTATGGCTACACCTTC.

This clonotype has only a few counts. This chain connects TRBV10-1 to TRBJ1-2; no reliable D call. V shed 2 bases and J shed 6 bases, with 10 bases lying between them. CDR3 length: 13 residues. Germline CDR1 reads WNHNN; CDR2 reads SYGVQD (reference sequence). CDR3 DNA: TGCGCCAGCAGTGAGACGGGGTCTCATGGCTACACCTTC. Amino acids: CASSETGSHGYTF.

This chain links TRBV10-3 with TRBJ2-1; 10 bases line up with TRBD1. V trimming: 6 bases; J trimming: 4 bases; junction bases outside the gene matches: 6. Germline V gene data show CDR1 as ENHRY and CDR2 as SYGVKD. This CDR3 is built from 15 residues. In DNA form, the CDR3 reads TGTGCCATCAGGGAACCGGGACAGGGGTACAATGAGCAGTTCTTC. Amino acids: CAIREPGQGYNEQFF.

This clonotype has more than one count but fewer than ten. The chain couples TRBV20-1 to TRBJ2-1; either TRBD1 or TRBD2 may supply D (5 bases each). V was cut by 3 bases and J by 5 bases, with 11 bases left in between. The CDR3 is 13 amino acids. The germline V gene encodes CDR1 DFQATT and CDR2 SNEGSKA (reference sequence). The CDR3 DNA reads as TGCAGTGCTAGTCCGGGACGGAACAATGAGCAGTTCTTC. It is translated as CSASPGRNNEQFF.

The CDR3 DNA is TGTGCCAGCAGTTACATCAGTTTTAACTATGGCTACACCTTC. Its protein is CASSYISFNYGYTF. V usage is TRBV6-5 and J usage is TRBJ1-2, with D hard to call. Germline CDR1 reads MNHEY; CDR2 reads SVGAGI. The CDR3 has 14 amino acids. V lost 2 bases and J 1 base, leaving 8 bases between the germline ends.

In DNA, the CDR3 is TGCAGCGTTGAAAACAGGGTGGCGAACACTGAAGCTTTCTTT. Translated, it gives CSVENRVANTEAFF. The V gene is TRBV29-1, the J gene TRBJ1-1, with D tentatively TRBD1 (6 bases). In germline, CDR1 is SQVTM, CDR2 ANQGSEA. The CDR3 spans 14 residues. Deletions cut 2 bases from V and 1 base from J, with 11 bases between.